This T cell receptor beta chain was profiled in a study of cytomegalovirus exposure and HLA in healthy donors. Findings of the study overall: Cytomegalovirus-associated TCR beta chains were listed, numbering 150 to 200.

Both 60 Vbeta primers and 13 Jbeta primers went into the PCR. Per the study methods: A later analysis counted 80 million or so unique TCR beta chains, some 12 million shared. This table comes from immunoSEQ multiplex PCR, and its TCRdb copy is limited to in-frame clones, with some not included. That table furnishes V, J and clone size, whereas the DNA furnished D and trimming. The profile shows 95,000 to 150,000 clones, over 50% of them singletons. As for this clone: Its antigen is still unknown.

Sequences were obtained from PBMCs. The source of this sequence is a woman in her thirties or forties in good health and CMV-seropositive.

The chain's CDR3 is CASSLPGQDEQYF. CDR3 nucleotides: TGTGCCAGCAGCTTACCGGGACAGGACGAGCAGTACTTC. The chain is built from TRBV5-6 and TRBJ2-7; 8 bases fit TRBD1. Germline CDR1 reads SGHDT; CDR2 reads YYEEEE. V shed 2 bases, J shed 5 bases, and the junction held 3 bases outside the gene matches. The CDR3 totals 13 residues.